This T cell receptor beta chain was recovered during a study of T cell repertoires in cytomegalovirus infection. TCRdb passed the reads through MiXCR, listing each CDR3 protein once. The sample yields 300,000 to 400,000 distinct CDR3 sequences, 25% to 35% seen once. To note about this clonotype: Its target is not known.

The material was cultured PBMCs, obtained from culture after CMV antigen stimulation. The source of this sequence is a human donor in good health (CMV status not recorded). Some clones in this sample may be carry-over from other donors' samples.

CDR3 bases: TGTGCTAGTGACGTTCCAGGCGCGGCTCTGTTCGGGGAGCTGTTTTTT. Its translation: CASDVPGAALFGELFF. The chain couples TRBV12-5 to TRBJ2-2; no clear D gene. The germline CDR1 and CDR2 sequences are LGHNT and FRNRAP. V was trimmed by 7 bases and J by 7 bases, leaving 22 bases between them. This CDR3 is built from 16 residues.